This TCR beta chain was recovered during a study of blood T cell repertoires in COVID-19. This table comes from immunoSEQ multiplex PCR, and its TCRdb copy is limited to in-frame clones, with some not included. The sample contains 190,000 or so clones, roughly 80% of which appear only once. V dropped 1 base and J dropped 2; count of bases not matched to a gene: 4. CDR3 length: 15 amino acids. The germline V gene encodes CDR1 LNHDA and CDR2 SQIVND (reference sequence). This TCR was recovered from a man between 60 and 70 years old with COVID-19, enrolled during active disease. Sequencing was performed on peripheral blood. This chain links TRBV19 with TRBJ2-5, with TRBD1 matching 7 bases. CDR3 amino acids: CASSIVGRGQETQYF. CDR3 DNA sequence: TGTGCCAGTAGTATAGTCGGCAGGGGGCAAGAGACCCAGTACTTC.